The present TCR beta chain was sequenced within a study of T cell changes during pregnancy in multiple sclerosis. The ends were cut back, 6 bases at V and 8 bases at J, with 12 bases in the middle. This CDR3 spans 12 amino acids. Germline CDR1 reads SNHLY; CDR2 reads FYNNEI. The protocol was immunoSEQ multiplex PCR, while the TCRdb copy is restricted to in-frame clones and leaves out a portion. Of some 27,000 clones in the sample, about nine tenths were seen once. Sequenced material: CD4+ T cells from peripheral blood mononuclear cells, taken in the first trimester of pregnancy. The sequence was obtained from a female donor in good health, enrolled as a control in a pregnancy study. The chain combines TRBV2 with TRBJ2-3, with D perhaps TRBD2 (5 bases). CDR3 coding DNA: TGTGCCAGCAGCCAGTATGAGGGTACGCAGTATTTT. Protein sequence: CASSQYEGTQYF.